The source of this TCR beta chain is a study of OX40 agonist ivuxolimab in advanced cancers. Overall study: An agonistic anti-OX40 (CD134) antibody, ivuxolimab, was used to treat the patients. Findings and caveats of the study: CD4+ T cells averaged fewer expanded clones than CD8+ T cells. Both CD4+ and CD8+ T cell populations in blood had undergone clonal expansion by week 6 at 0.1 to 3.0 mg/kg.

The timepoints at which blood was sampled were baseline, cycle 4 day 1, and cycle 7 day 1. On this clone: Antigen unknown.

CDR1 is SGHDT and CDR2 is YYEEEE in the germline V gene. The CDR3 runs 16 residues. Trimming removed 4 bases at V and 5 bases at J, with 16 bases between. Repertoires were generated with immunoSEQ multiplex PCR, while TCRdb's copy carries only in-frame clones and drops some. The sample comprises 70,000 to 95,000 clones, about 94% of which are singletons, and roughly 20% rests with the top ten. The chain has TRBV5-6 and TRBJ1-6; no definite D call. The sample consisted of CD4+ or CD8+ T cells sorted from blood, taken in a trial of the OX40 agonist ivuxolimab. The receptor comes from an adult with an advanced solid tumor such as melanoma, head and neck, liver or kidney cancer. CDR3 amino acids: CASSQDRARDNSPLHF. CDR3 bases: TGTGCCAGCAGCCAAGACCGGGCCAGAGATAATTCACCCCTCCACTTT. Filled out from reference TRBV5-6 and TRBJ1-6, the complete variable domain reads DAGVTQSPTHLIKTRGQQVTLRCSPKSGHDTVSWYQQALGQGPQFIFQYYEEEERQRGNFPDRFSGHQFPNYSSELNVNALLLGDSALYLCASSQDRARDNSPLHFGNGTRLTVT.